This T cell receptor beta chain emerged from a study of control samples from healthy donors and cancer patients. CDR1 is MRHNA and CDR2 is SNTAGT in the germline V gene. This CDR3 has 16 amino acids. V dropped 4 bases and J dropped 2; count of bases not matched to a gene: 3. Data came from immunoSEQ multiplex PCR; TCRdb stores just in-frame clones and leaves some out. The sample carries some 51,000 clones, approximately 91% recorded once. The gene calls are TRBV6-4 and TRBJ2-6; TRBD1 aligns across 9 bases. This TCR was sampled from a man aged 45-65 years in good health. Sequencing used blood. The CDR3 DNA follows: TGTGCCAGCAGTGGACAGGGGGGGCCTGGGGCCAACGTCCTGACTTTC. Translated, it gives CASSGQGGPGANVLTF.